This T cell receptor (beta chain) was retrieved from a study of blood T cell repertoires in COVID-19. Across the study: From T cells, B-cell-depleted T cells, or PBMCs came the material, which was cDNA or gDNA.

Sequencing used immunoSEQ multiplex PCR; TCRdb keeps in-frame clones, though not all of them. The table records fewer than 25,000 clones, roughly 90% of them present only once. Per the germline V gene, CDR1 is SNHLY and CDR2 is FYNNEI. Trimming took off 2 bases at V and 1 base at J, with 11 bases between the two ends. This CDR3 has 15 residues. The sequencing sample was made of peripheral blood. The V and J genes are TRBV2 and TRBJ1-2, with D perhaps matching TRBD1 (5 bases). The receptor's source is a woman of 80 years or more with active or convalescent COVID-19. The CDR3 DNA sequence: TGTGCCAGCAGTGAAAGCAGGACATTTAACTATGGCTACACCTTC. It translates to CASSESRTFNYGYTF.